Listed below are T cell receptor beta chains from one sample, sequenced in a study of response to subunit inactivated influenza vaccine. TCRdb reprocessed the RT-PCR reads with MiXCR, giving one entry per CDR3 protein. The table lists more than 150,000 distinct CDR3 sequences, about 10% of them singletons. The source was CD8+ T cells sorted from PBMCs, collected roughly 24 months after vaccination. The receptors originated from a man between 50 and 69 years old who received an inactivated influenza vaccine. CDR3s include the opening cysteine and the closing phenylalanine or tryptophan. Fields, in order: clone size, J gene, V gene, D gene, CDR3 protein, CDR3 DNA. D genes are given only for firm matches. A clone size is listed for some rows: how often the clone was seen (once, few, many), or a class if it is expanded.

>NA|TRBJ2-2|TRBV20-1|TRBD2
CSAPQGTSGRVVTGELFF
TGCAGTGCTCCCCAGGGGACTAGCGGGAGGGTGGTCACCGGGGAGCTGTTTTTT
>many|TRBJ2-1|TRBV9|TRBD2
CASSVGTSGYNEQFF
TGTGCCAGCAGCGTAGGGACTAGCGGTTACAATGAGCAGTTCTTC
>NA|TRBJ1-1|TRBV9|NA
CASSVEGRLNTEAFF
TGTGCCAGCAGCGTAGAGGGACGACTGAACACTGAAGCTTTCTTT
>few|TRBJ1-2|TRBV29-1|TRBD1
CSVIPGQGGGYTF
TGCAGCGTAATCCCGGGACAGGGTGGGGGCTACACCTTC
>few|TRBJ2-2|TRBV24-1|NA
CATSLTGNTGELFF
TGTGCCACCAGCCTCACAGGGAACACCGGGGAGCTGTTTTTT
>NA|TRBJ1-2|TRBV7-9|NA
CASSSGSGYGYTF
TGTGCCAGCAGCTCAGGGTCCGGCTATGGCTACACCTTC
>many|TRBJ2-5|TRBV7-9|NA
CASSPLDTAQETQYF
TGTGCCAGCAGTCCTCTAGACACCGCTCAAGAGACCCAGTACTTC
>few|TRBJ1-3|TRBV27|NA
CASSLSSSGNTIYF
TGTGCCAGCAGTTTATCTTCCTCTGGAAACACCATATATTTT
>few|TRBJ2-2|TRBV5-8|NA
CASSWVTGYTGELFF
TGTGCCAGCAGCTGGGTAACAGGTTACACCGGGGAGCTGTTTTTT
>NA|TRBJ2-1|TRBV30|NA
CAWTVSGYNEQFF
TGTGCCTGGACCGTCTCGGGGTACAATGAGCAGTTCTTC
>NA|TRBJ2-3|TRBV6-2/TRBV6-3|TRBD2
CASSRGLAGYDTQYF
TGTGCCAGCAGTCGTGGACTAGCGGGGTACGATACGCAGTATTTT
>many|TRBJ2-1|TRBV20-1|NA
CSPYTGGSTLYNEQFF
TGCAGTCCCTATACGGGCGGGTCTACCCTTTACAATGAGCAGTTCTTC
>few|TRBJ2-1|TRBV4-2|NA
CASSQVRESYNEQFF
TGTGCCAGCAGCCAAGTTCGGGAGTCCTACAATGAGCAGTTCTTC
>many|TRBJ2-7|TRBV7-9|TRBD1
CASSFRDSTYEQYF
TGTGCCAGCAGCTTCCGGGACAGTACCTACGAGCAGTACTTC
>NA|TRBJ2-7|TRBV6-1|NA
CASSEEQGPSYEQYF
TGTGCCAGCAGTGAAGAGCAGGGGCCCTCCTACGAGCAGTACTTC
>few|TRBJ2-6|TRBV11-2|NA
CASSLEGLSGANVLTF
TGTGCCAGCAGCTTAGAAGGATTATCTGGGGCCAACGTCCTGACTTTC
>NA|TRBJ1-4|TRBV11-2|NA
CASSLGQGLEEKLFF
TGTGCCAGCAGCTTAGGTCAAGGGTTAGAAGAGAAACTGTTTTTT
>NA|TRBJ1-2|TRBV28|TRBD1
CASSPLDRGDGYTF
TGTGCCAGCAGTCCCCTCGACAGGGGGGATGGCTACACCTTC
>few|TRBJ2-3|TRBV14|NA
CASSRGGRWADTQYF
TGTGCCAGCAGCCGGGGCGGACGGTGGGCAGATACGCAGTATTTT
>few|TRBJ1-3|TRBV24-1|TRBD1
CATSAGQRSPSGNTIYF
TGTGCCACCAGTGCGGGACAGCGGAGCCCATCTGGAAACACCATATATTTT
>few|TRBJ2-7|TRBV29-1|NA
CSVGRLDSYEQYF
TGCAGCGTGGGGCGTCTGGACTCCTACGAGCAGTACTTC
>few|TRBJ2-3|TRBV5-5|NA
CASSLRGVTDTQYF
TGTGCCAGCAGCTTGAGAGGGGTCACAGATACGCAGTATTTT
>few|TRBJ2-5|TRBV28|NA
CASSRLDSEETQYF
TGTGCCAGCAGCCGGCTCGACAGCGAAGAGACCCAGTACTTC
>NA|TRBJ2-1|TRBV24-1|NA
CATSDAGKFQFF
TGTGCCACCAGTGACGCCGGAAAATTCCAGTTCTTC
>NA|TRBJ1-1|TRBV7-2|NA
CASSLVLGSAEAFF
TGTGCCAGCAGCTTAGTTTTGGGATCCGCTGAAGCTTTCTTT